The sequence of this T cell receptor beta chain was determined in a study of T cells expressing NK-cell markers. Study in general: From sorted CD3+CD56+NKG2C+, CD3+CD56+NKG2C- and CD3+CD56-NKG2C+ T cells came the TCR beta repertoires. Seven sequenced donors out of eight were HCMV-seropositive, one seronegative.

Making the TCR beta cDNA relied on 5'RACE template switching with UMIs. TCRdb re-called the 5' RACE reads; one entry per CDR3 protein, DNA not given. The sample totals fewer than 25,000 distinct CDR3 sequences. Germline V CDR1 and CDR2: SQVTM, ANQGSEA. The CDR3 spans 16 residues. For this clonotype: The antigen is unknown.

Study-wide results and caveats: Each of roughly six donors carried dominant NKG2C+ clonotypes accounting for roughly 1.0-7.5% of CD8+ T cells.

The sequencing input was blood T cells: a sorted CD56 or NKG2C T cell subset, CD4+ or CD8+ T cells, or bulk PBMC T cells (not recorded which). The sequence came from a man aged 18-75 years in good health. V and J are TRBV29-1 and TRBJ2-2; TCRdb picks TRBD1, but there is no DNA to check that call. CDR3 region: CSASATGQGFSGELFF.